This paragraph reports one T cell receptor beta chain. What it binds is not known. The sample originates from a study of T-cell memory formation after mild COVID-19. Study context: Clustering of TCRs was largely donor specific.

Whole-study findings and limits: Whereas later expanders leaned CD4+, clones contracting day 15 to 85 showed a balanced CD4/CD8 makeup. Shrinking CD4+ clones were chiefly CM and EM; CD8+ ones were chiefly EMRA.

TCRdb recomputed calls from the 5' RACE reads with MiXCR, one row per CDR3 protein. The table shows about 600,000 distinct CDR3 sequences, with about a fifth occurring only once. V was trimmed by 6 bases and J by 2 bases, leaving 17 bases between them. Looked up from germline, CDR1 is LNHDA and CDR2 is SQIVND (reference sequence). The CDR3 is 16 amino acids. Sequencing was performed on PBMCs or a T cell subset sorted from them (not recorded which). The sequence came from an adult woman who had mild COVID-19 (a few samples of this study predate the infection). Cell type and time point are not known. The J gene is TRBJ1-5, the V gene TRBV19, with D uncertain. The CDR3 bases are TGTGCCAGTAGGAGCGGCGAGGGAATGGGCAATCAGCCCCAGCATTTT. It codes for CASRSGEGMGNQPQHF.